The present TCR beta chain was sequenced within a study of T cells after yellow fever vaccination (dated by TCRdb to 2018 to 2020). About the study as a whole: The SMART-Seq v4 Ultra Low Input RNA kit was used to prepare libraries from fractions with low cell numbers. Two healthy male donors, one aged 18 to 30 and one aged 30 to 39 years, were included in the cohort. Blood was collected at multiple timepoints before and after primary and secondary immunization, and bulk PBMC replicates and cell subsets were isolated. To follow T-cell clones before and after primary and booster YFV17D yellow fever vaccination, bulk TCR alpha and beta repertoires were sequenced over time.

Many counts were recorded for this clonotype. The clone's antigen remains unknown. No base-level quality is on record; no much larger clone is a single base apart. The intended sense of this specimen's treatment or condition label: live attenuated yellow fever vaccine strain. PBMCs were isolated from peripheral blood using a standard Ficoll-Paque protocol. CD4 and CD8 T-cell fractions were isolated with Dynabeads CD4 and CD8 positive selection kits. TriZol was used to extract RNA from bulk PBMCs, from CD4 and CD8 fractions, and from dextramer-positive and dextramer-negative fractions. TCR cDNA was made using 5'RACE template switching, a step that added a universal primer site and unique molecular identifiers. Priming for cDNA synthesis came from both the TCR alpha and TCR beta constant segments. Library amplification used two PCR steps, and the second PCR step added sample barcodes and sequencing adapters. Sequencing of the libraries was done on either Illumina HiSeq 2500 (2x100 bp) or NovaSeq (2x150 bp). As for how the authors treated the data: MIGEC handled demultiplexing of reads and collapsing into UMI consensus sequences, while MiXCR performed V(D)J alignment. Vaccine-responding clonotypes were defined with edgeR using replicate PBMC samples, requiring FDR below 0.01 and a log2 fold change above 5 up to day 15. Each bulk clonotype was labeled CD4 or CD8 based on which sequenced repertoire, CD4 or CD8, contained the clonotype at higher abundance. TCRdb took the public reads, trimmed them with fastp at Q25, ran MiXCR for clone calling and kept in-frame beta chains. Every distinct CDR3 protein forms one entry, paired with its most common genes and DNA. The V and J calls were not made by the authors but by TCRdb's processing. The sample data list roughly 62,000 distinct CDR3 sequences, and roughly 6.9% of these were observed just once. About 40% of the sample rests with the top ten.

Study-wide conclusions, independent of this receptor: Computational filtering was required because FACS-sorted repertoires could contain abundant contaminating clonotypes from the bulk population. Most clones expanded after primary vaccination (almost 98% of CD4 and roughly 90% of CD8) were re-detected after the booster, suggesting that broad memory maintenance occurred. A small fraction of clonotypes appeared in both the CD4 and CD8 compartments, likely as a result of convergent recombination. Compared with the primary T-cell response, the secondary T-cell response was faster but weaker, reaching its peak on day 5 rather than on day 15. Only a couple of donors were included in the study, so the extent to which the findings can be generalized is limited.

Per the germline V gene, LGHNA is the CDR1 and YSLEER is the CDR2. Relative to germline, V is 0 bases shorter and J is 4 bases shorter, with 11 bases between their ends. CDR3 length: 15 amino acids, cysteine to phenylalanine. Only the CDR3 part of the read is kept: 45 bases, read in frame from the first base. The sequence derives from a man between 18 and 29 years old who received the YFV17D yellow fever vaccine. The V gene is TRBV4-3 and the J gene is TRBJ2-3; perhaps TRBD2 is the D gene, with 6 bases matching. The starting material was CD8+ T cells sorted from PBMCs, obtained on the day of the first yellow fever vaccination. The DNA sequence reads TGCGCCAGCAGCCAAGATTCTTGGGGGGCAGATACGCAGTATTTT. Its protein is CASSQDSWGADTQYF.